The rows below give T cell receptor beta chains drawn from one sample of a study of T-cell reconstitution after alpha-beta-depleted transplantation in children. TCRdb re-called the PCR reads with MiXCR, one entry per CDR3 protein. The sample lists approximately 150,000 distinct CDR3 sequences, about 8.8% seen once, with around 18% in the top ten. The material sequenced was PBMCs, mostly from graft donor cells, taken 180 days after TCRalphabeta/CD19-depleted stem cell transplant. The receptors were sampled from a female patient aged 2 to 10 who had a stem cell transplant for congenital amegakaryocytic thrombocytopenia, so the T cells may come from the graft donor. Both conserved end residues are part of each CDR3. The order of the fields is J gene, V gene, CDR3 protein.

TRBJ2-3 TRBV30 CAWSTGTGATDTQYF
TRBJ2-2 TRBV15 CATSRDHRGTGELFF
TRBJ1-6 TRBV12-3/TRBV12-4 CASSIMGNSPLHF
TRBJ2-5 TRBV30 CAWGRLEGGGTQYF
TRBJ2-1 TRBV20-1 CSRKGGYNEQFF
TRBJ1-2 TRBV20-1 CSARDQGYGYTF
TRBJ2-7 TRBV20-1 CSAGGAYEQYF
TRBJ2-1 TRBV5-5 CASSFMGFQFF
TRBJ2-7 TRBV14 CASRESGGYEQYF
TRBJ2-1 TRBV20-1 CSSASGVNEQFF
TRBJ2-3 TRBV20-1 CSARPHGLAGSDTQYF
TRBJ1-3 TRBV20-1 CSAAQGAGWDTIYF
TRBJ2-5 TRBV5-6 CASSLEPGLETQYF
TRBJ2-4 TRBV10-3 CAISGQGAGLRF
TRBJ2-1 TRBV6-5 CASRPTSYNEQFF
TRBJ1-6 TRBV20-1 CSASGTSYNSPLHF
TRBJ2-7 TRBV20-1 CSAWGRPTGSSYEQYF
TRBJ1-6 TRBV4-1 CASSHDRVILRSPLHF
TRBJ2-1 TRBV5-1 CASSLPQLAGAGYNEQFF
TRBJ1-1 TRBV28 CASKLYLNTEAFF
TRBJ2-3 TRBV5-1 CVSSQGQPSTDTQYF
TRBJ2-7 TRBV5-5 CASGGRNKAYEQYF
TRBJ2-2 TRBV5-1 CASSLVRLTGELFF
TRBJ2-2 TRBV3-1 CASSQDLASTGELFF
TRBJ2-5 TRBV20-1 CSATGQRETQYF
TRBJ2-7 TRBV11-2 CASGGLAGYEQYF
TRBJ2-5 TRBV11-2 CASRPTVVALETQYF
TRBJ2-3 TRBV20-1 CSAREVGAGTDTQYF
TRBJ1-1 TRBV25-1 CASSDWGQNEAFF
TRBJ2-7 TRBV28 CASSSPGPGPIYDGQYF
TRBJ2-5 TRBV24-1 CATSVGGQETQYF
TRBJ2-7 TRBV7-2 CASSSLARDNYEQYF
TRBJ1-2 TRBV20-1 CSARDAYYGYTF
TRBJ2-3 TRBV27 CASSLSRLITDTQYF
TRBJ2-1 TRBV7-2 CASSLAVTRWGNEQFF
TRBJ2-1 TRBV6-1 CASSPGTSGKSSYNEQFF
TRBJ2-4 TRBV7-3 CASSLQGLDSKNIQYF
TRBJ2-1 TRBV5-1 CASSLGLAGGNNEQFF
TRBJ1-5 TRBV12-3/TRBV12-4 CASSSSPTGGQPQHF
TRBJ1-1 TRBV6-5 CASKRPGTSGTEAFF
TRBJ2-3 TRBV27 CASTAWGTDTQYF
TRBJ2-2 TRBV10-3 CAISSTRGNTGELFF
TRBJ2-3 TRBV20-1 CSAGRVGTATDTQYF
TRBJ2-5 TRBV6-5 CASSYSTRGGTQYF
TRBJ2-1 TRBV7-2 CASSPLTGVRNEQFF
TRBJ2-5 TRBV20-1 CSAKRRLAGAGETQYF